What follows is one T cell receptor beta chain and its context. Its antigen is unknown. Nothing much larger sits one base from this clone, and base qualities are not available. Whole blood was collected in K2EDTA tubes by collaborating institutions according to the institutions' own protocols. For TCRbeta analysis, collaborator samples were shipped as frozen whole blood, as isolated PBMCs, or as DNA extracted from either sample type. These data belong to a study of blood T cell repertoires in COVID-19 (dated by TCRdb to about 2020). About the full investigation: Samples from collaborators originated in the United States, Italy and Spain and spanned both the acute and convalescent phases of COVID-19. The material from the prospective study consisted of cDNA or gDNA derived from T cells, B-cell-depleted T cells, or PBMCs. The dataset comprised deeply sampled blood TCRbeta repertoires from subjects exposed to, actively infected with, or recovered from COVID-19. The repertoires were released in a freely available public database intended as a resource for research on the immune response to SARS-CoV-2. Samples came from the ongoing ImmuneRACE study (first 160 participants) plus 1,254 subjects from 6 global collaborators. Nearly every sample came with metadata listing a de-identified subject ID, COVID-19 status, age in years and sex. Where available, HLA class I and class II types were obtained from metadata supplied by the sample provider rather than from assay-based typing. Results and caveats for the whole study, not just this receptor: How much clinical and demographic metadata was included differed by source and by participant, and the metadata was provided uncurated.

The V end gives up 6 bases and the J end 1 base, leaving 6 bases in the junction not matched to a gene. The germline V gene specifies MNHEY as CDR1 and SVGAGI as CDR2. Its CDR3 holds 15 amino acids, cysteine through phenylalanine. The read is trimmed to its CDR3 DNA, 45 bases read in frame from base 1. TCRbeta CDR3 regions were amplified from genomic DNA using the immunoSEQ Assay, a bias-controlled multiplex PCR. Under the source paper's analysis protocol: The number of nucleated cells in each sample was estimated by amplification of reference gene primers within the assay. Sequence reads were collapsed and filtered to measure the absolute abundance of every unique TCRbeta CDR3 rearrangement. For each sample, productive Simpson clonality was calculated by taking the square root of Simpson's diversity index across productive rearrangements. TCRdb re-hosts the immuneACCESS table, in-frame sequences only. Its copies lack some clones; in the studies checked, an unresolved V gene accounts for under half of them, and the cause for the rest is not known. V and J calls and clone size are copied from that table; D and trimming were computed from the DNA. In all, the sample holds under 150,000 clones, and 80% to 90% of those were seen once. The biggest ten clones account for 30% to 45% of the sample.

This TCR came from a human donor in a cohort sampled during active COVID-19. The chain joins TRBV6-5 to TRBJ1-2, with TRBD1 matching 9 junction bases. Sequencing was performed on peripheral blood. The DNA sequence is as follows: TGTGCCAGCAGCCAAGGGGACAGGGTTAACTATGGCTACACCTTC. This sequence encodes CASSQGDRVNYGYTF.